This TCR beta chain is from a study of blood T cell repertoires in COVID-19. At the level of the study: Samples came from the United States, Italy and Spain, spanning acute and convalescent COVID-19. From T cells, B-cell-depleted T cells, or PBMCs came the material, which was cDNA or gDNA.

Here immunoSEQ multiplex PCR was the method, and the copy in TCRdb shows in-frame clones only, minus some. The data show hundreds of thousands of clones, roughly 89% seen once. CDR1 is SGHTA, CDR2 FQGTGA, per germline. Trimming took 5 bases from V and 4 from J; bases not matched to a gene: 14. This CDR3 region has 18 residues. This receptor was taken from a woman aged 40 to 50 who had recovered from COVID-19. Source material: PBMCs or T cells enriched from blood (not recorded which). The chain links TRBV7-3 to TRBJ2-3; 11 positions agree with TRBD2. The CDR3 protein is CASSAQYLAGGPPDTQYF. The CDR3 DNA reads as TGTGCCAGCAGCGCCCAATACTTAGCGGGAGGGCCCCCAGATACGCAGTATTTT.